This T cell receptor (beta chain) emerged from a study of T-cell reconstitution after alpha-beta-depleted transplantation in children. Germline lookup yields CDR1 DFQATT and CDR2 SNEGSKA (reference sequence). Unmatched junction bases numbered 8, after V lost 6 bases and J lost 4 bases. This CDR3 region has 16 residues. It was with unique molecular identifiers that the TCRbeta library was prepared. In TCRdb, the PCR reads were re-called with MiXCR into one record per CDR3 protein. The sample carries roughly 5,900 distinct CDR3 sequences, 15% to 18% recorded once. This material consisted of PBMCs, mostly from graft donor cells, taken 180 days after TCRalphabeta/CD19-depleted stem cell transplant. The TCR originated in a patient under 10 years old who had a stem cell transplant for inherited bone marrow failure, so the T cells may come from the graft donor. The V and J genes are TRBV20-1 and TRBJ2-1; 14 bases are shared with TRBD2. The CDR3 coding sequence is TGCAGTGCGGCGGGACTAGCGGGAGCCATATACAATGAGCAGTTCTTC. This codes for CSAAGLAGAIYNEQFF.